The rows below give T cell receptor beta chains drawn from one sample of a study of cytotoxic CD8 clonotypes in ibrutinib-treated CLL. Method: immunoSEQ multiplex PCR; TCRdb's copy keeps in-frame clones and lacks some. The table records tens of thousands of clones, almost 70% of them present only once. The sequences come from PBMCs, collected before ibrutinib treatment. The receptor set was obtained from a human donor with chronic lymphocytic leukemia. The CDR3 runs from the conserved cysteine through the conserved F or W. A D gene is named only where the DNA matches it firmly. Size is omitted from some rows. Given values are once, few, many or a class for expanded clones.

>TRBD1|TRBV7-9|few|TRBJ2-5
CASSLLGQGTETQYF
TGTGCCAGCAGCTTACTGGGACAGGGGACGGAGACCCAGTACTTC
>TRBD1|TRBV6-5|once|TRBJ1-1
CASSPGQGLNTEAFF
TGTGCCAGCAGTCCCGGACAGGGCCTTAACACTGAAGCTTTCTTT
>TRBD1|TRBV4-2|-|TRBJ2-2
CASSRDRQGGTGELFF
TGTGCCAGCAGCCGCGATCGACAGGGGGGCACCGGGGAGCTGTTTTTT
>TRBD1|TRBV5-4|-|TRBJ2-7
CASSLGTGGNYEQYF
TGTGCCAGCAGCTTGGGGACAGGGGGGAACTACGAGCAGTACTTC
>-|TRBV6-1|-|TRBJ2-1
CASSEALNEQFF
TGTGCCAGCAGTGAAGCGCTAAATGAGCAGTTCTTC
>TRBD1|TRBV6-1|medium-sized|TRBJ2-7
CASSWDRTNEQYF
TGTGCCAGCAGCTGGGACAGGACCAACGAGCAGTACTTC
>-|TRBV4-1|few|TRBJ2-7
CASSSDPATSTYEQYF
TGCGCCAGCAGTTCCGATCCAGCGACTAGTACGTACGAGCAGTACTTC
>TRBD2|TRBV5-1|-|TRBJ2-7
CASSPGGLKNSYEQYF
TGCGCCAGCAGCCCGGGGGGACTCAAAAACTCCTACGAGCAGTACTTC
>-|TRBV28|-|TRBJ2-1
CASRQDPIAVSSYNEQFF
TGTGCCAGCAGGCAGGACCCTATAGCGGTAAGCTCCTACAATGAGCAGTTCTTC
>-|TRBV4-1|few|TRBJ1-5
CASSDLWGGSNQPQHF
TGCGCCAGCAGCGACCTTTGGGGAGGTAGCAATCAGCCCCAGCATTTT
>-|TRBV4-3|-|TRBJ2-1
CASSQDWDNPFF
TGCGCCAGCAGCCAAGATTGGGATAACCCGTTCTTC
>-|TRBV2|-|TRBJ1-4
CASSPRGEKLFF
TGTGCCAGCAGCCCCCGGGGGGAAAAACTGTTTTTT
>-|TRBV15|-|TRBJ1-6
CATSRDPAKVHSPLHF
TGTGCCACCAGCAGAGACCCGGCTAAGGTTCATTCACCCCTCCACTTT
>-|TRBV6-5|once|TRBJ1-1
CASSNIVRNTEAFF
TGTGCCAGCAGCAATATTGTTCGGAACACTGAAGCTTTCTTT
>-|TRBV9|-|TRBJ2-7
CASSVVSGNEQYF
TGTGCCAGCAGCGTAGTCTCAGGGAACGAGCAGTACTTC
>-|TRBV5-8|-|TRBJ2-7
CASSPDHAYEQYF
TGTGCCAGCAGCCCGGACCATGCCTACGAGCAGTACTTC
>-|TRBV7-2|-|TRBJ1-2
CASSQQGAFGYTF
TGTGCCAGCAGCCAACAGGGAGCGTTTGGCTACACCTTC
>-|TRBV5-6|few|TRBJ1-1
CASSLLRGANTEAFF
TGTGCCAGCAGCTTGCTACGGGGGGCGAACACTGAAGCTTTCTTT
>TRBD1|TRBV30|-|TRBJ1-5
CAWGNDRGRNQPQHF
TGTGCCTGGGGGAATGACAGGGGCCGGAATCAGCCCCAGCATTTT
>-|TRBV19|few|TRBJ2-3
CATSAGIGTDTQYF
TGTGCTACCTCCGCCGGGATTGGAACAGATACGCAGTATTTT
>-|TRBV5-1|-|TRBJ1-6
CASSWDVSSYNSPLHF
TGCGCCAGCAGCTGGGACGTTAGCTCCTATAATTCACCCCTCCACTTT
>-|TRBV15|-|TRBJ2-1
CATSRDYGYEQFF
TGTGCCACCAGCAGAGATTATGGGTATGAGCAGTTCTTC
>TRBD1|TRBV11-3|-|TRBJ1-1
CASSLSGQGASEAFF
TGTGCCAGCAGCCTTTCCGGACAGGGGGCATCTGAAGCTTTCTTT
>-|TRBV9|-|TRBJ2-2
CASSRSEGWLATGELFF
TGTGCCAGCAGCAGATCTGAAGGGTGGTTAGCGACCGGGGAGCTGTTTTTT
>-|TRBV7-2|-|TRBJ1-2
CASSAPTGGVYGYTF
TGTGCCAGCAGCGCACCGACAGGAGGGGTTTATGGCTACACCTTC
>TRBD1|TRBV30|-|TRBJ1-1
CAWNRQGNTEAFF
TGTGCCTGGAACCGACAGGGAAACACTGAAGCTTTCTTT
>TRBD1|TRBV6-6|once|TRBJ1-5
CASRRQGGQPQHF
TGTGCCAGCAGGCGACAGGGTGGGCAGCCCCAGCATTTT
>-|TRBV18|-|TRBJ1-2
CASSPEGFNYGYTF
TGTGCCAGCTCACCAGAGGGGTTTAACTATGGCTACACCTTC
>-|TRBV28|few|TRBJ2-7
CASTSGTISYEQYF
TGTGCCAGCACCTCCGGGACGATTTCCTACGAGCAGTACTTC
>-|TRBV18|-|TRBJ2-2
CASSPLNTNTGELFF
TGTGCCAGCTCACCTTTGAATACGAACACCGGGGAGCTGTTTTTT
>-|TRBV18|many|TRBJ1-4
CASSPRQGHGEKLFF
TGTGCCAGCTCACCACGGCAGGGCCATGGTGAAAAACTGTTTTTT
>-|TRBV7-3|-|TRBJ2-7
CASSPTRTGEQYF
TGTGCCAGCAGCCCCACTAGAACAGGCGAGCAGTACTTC
>TRBD1|TRBV6-5|-|TRBJ2-3
CASSPQGAPDTQYF
TGTGCCAGCAGTCCACAGGGGGCCCCAGATACGCAGTATTTT
>TRBD1|TRBV5-1|few|TRBJ2-7
CASSVDRGYEQYF
TGCGCCAGCAGCGTGGACAGGGGGTACGAGCAGTACTTC
>-|TRBV30|-|TRBJ1-6
CAWSILGTNSPLHF
TGTGCCTGGAGTATTCTCGGTACCAATTCACCCCTCCACTTT
>-|TRBV14|few|TRBJ2-7
CASSQDSGYLYEQYF
TGTGCCAGCAGCCAAGATTCCGGGTACCTCTACGAGCAGTACTTC
>TRBD1|TRBV27|-|TRBJ2-2
CASSLDRTGGTGELFF
TGTGCCAGCAGTCTTGACCGGACAGGGGGCACCGGGGAGCTGTTTTTT
>-|TRBV11-2|-|TRBJ2-7
CASSLAGLGYEQYF
TGTGCCAGCAGCTTAGCAGGGCTGGGCTACGAGCAGTACTTC
>-|TRBV12-5|few|TRBJ2-7
CASGLVGGVTLGEQYF
TGTGCTAGTGGTTTGGTGGGTGGCGTGACTTTGGGCGAGCAGTACTTC
>-|TRBV7-9|-|TRBJ2-7
CASSSTPYEQYF
TGTGCCAGCAGCTCTACACCCTACGAGCAGTACTTC
>TRBD2|TRBV7-2|few|TRBJ2-1
CASSWEGLAHSSYNEQFF
TGTGCCAGCAGCTGGGAAGGACTAGCGCACAGCTCCTACAATGAGCAGTTCTTC
>TRBD1|TRBV4-2|once|TRBJ2-7
CASSRDRGPYEQYF
TGTGCCAGCAGCCGCGACAGGGGGCCCTACGAGCAGTACTTC
>-|TRBV4-1|few|TRBJ2-2
CASSQSGSNTGELFF
TGCGCCAGCAGCCAATCCGGTTCGAACACCGGGGAGCTGTTTTTT
>-|TRBV19|-|TRBJ2-7
CASSMTRTYSYEQYF
TGTGCCAGTAGTATGACCCGTACCTACTCCTACGAGCAGTACTTC
>-|TRBV5-1|-|TRBJ2-7
CASSGTGISYEQYF
TGCGCCAGCAGCGGAACAGGTATCTCCTACGAGCAGTACTTC